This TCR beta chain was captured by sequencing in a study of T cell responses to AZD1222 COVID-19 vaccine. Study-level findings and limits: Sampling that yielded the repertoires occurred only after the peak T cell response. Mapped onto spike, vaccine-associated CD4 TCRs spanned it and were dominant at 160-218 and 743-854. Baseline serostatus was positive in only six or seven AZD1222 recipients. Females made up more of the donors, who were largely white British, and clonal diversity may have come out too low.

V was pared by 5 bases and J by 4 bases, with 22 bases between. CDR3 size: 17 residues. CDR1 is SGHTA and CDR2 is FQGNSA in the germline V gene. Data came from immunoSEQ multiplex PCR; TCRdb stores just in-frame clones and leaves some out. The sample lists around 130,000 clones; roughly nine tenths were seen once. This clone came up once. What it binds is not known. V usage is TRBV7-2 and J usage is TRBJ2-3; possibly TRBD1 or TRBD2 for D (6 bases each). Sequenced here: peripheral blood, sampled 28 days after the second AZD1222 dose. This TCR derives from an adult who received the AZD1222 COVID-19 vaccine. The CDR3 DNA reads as TGTGCCAGCAGCCCCAGGTTGGGGGGCAGTTTACCAGATACGCAGTATTTT. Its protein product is CASSPRLGGSLPDTQYF.